This T cell receptor (beta chain) was obtained from a study of tumor and adjacent non-tumor tissue in lung cancer. General study results and limits: In normal lung, the top 100 clones were significantly more dominant than in tumor. Shorter survival was associated with higher TCR diversity in tumors.

Three rounds of nested PCR, following a modified ARM-PCR protocol, produced the TCRbeta library. TCRdb called the multiplex PCR reads again in MiXCR, with one record for every CDR3 protein. The repertoire holds 100,000 to 120,000 distinct CDR3 sequences, with over 75% as singletons. Germline assignment: CDR1 LGHNT and CDR2 FRNRAP. This CDR3 region has 12 residues. As for this clonotype: The antigen remains unidentified.

This sample's RNA came from whole unsorted tissue. The TCR originated in a man in his 70s with non-small cell lung cancer. The chain carries TRBV12-5 and TRBJ1-2; the D is unclear. Input material: lung tumor tissue. The CDR3 sequence is CASLEEKYGYTF. The CDR3 bases are TGTGCGAGTCTGGAGGAGAAGTATGGCTACACCTTC.